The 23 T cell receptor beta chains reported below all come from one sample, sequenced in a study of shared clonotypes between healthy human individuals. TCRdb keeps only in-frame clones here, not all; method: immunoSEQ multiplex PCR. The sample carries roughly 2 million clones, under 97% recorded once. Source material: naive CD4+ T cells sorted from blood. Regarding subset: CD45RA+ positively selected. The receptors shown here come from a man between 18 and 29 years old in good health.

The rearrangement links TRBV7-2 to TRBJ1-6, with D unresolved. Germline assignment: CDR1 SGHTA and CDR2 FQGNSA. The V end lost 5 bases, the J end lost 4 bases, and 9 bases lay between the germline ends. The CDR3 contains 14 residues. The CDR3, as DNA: TGTGCCAGCAGCCCAACTATTTATAATTCACCCCTCCACTTT. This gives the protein CASSPTIYNSPLHF.

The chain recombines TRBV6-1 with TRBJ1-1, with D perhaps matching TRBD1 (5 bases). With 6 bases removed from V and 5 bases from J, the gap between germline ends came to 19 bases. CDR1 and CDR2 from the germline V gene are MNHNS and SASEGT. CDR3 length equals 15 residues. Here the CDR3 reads CASRDIGTVATEAFF. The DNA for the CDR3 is TGTGCCAGCAGAGACATCGGGACGGTTGCGACTGAAGCTTTCTTT.

CDR3 DNA sequence: TGTGCCAGCAGTTACTCGAGGGGAAGCTCCTACAATGAGCAGTTCTTC. This gives the protein CASSYSRGSSYNEQFF. The V gene is TRBV6-5, the J gene TRBJ2-1; the D call may be TRBD1 or TRBD2 (5 bases each). The CDR3 covers 16 residues. Germline loops: CDR1 MNHEY, CDR2 SVGAGI. Trimming stripped 0 bases from V and 0 bases from J, with 9 bases between.

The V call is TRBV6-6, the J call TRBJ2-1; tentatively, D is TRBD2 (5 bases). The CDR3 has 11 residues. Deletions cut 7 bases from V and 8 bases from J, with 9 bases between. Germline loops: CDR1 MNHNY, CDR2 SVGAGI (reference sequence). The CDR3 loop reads CASTRADEQFF. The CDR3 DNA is TGTGCCAGCACGCGGGCCGATGAGCAGTTCTTC.

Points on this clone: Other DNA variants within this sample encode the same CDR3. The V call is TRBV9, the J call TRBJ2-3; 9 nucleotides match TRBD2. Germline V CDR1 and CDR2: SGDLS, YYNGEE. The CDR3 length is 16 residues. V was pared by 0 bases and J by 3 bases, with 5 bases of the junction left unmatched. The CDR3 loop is CASSVGIAGATDTQYF. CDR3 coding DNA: TGTGCCAGCAGCGTAGGAATAGCGGGAGCAACAGATACGCAGTATTTT.

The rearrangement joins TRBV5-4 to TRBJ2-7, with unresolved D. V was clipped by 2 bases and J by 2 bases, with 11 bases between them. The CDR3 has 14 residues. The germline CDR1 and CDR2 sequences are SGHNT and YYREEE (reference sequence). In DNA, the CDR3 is TGTGCCAGCAGCTTCGCAGATTCAACCTACGAGCAGTACTTC. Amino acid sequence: CASSFADSTYEQYF. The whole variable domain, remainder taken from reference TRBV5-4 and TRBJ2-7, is ETGVTQSPTHLIKTRGQQVTLRCSSQSGHNTVSWYQQALGQGPQFIFQYYREEENGRGNFPPRFSGLQFPNYSSELNVNALELDDSALYLCASSFADSTYEQYFGPGTRLTVT.

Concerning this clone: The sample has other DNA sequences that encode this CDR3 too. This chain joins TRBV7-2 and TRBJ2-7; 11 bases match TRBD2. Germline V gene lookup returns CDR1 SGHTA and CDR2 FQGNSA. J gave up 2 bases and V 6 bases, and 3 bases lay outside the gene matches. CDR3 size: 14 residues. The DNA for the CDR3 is TGTGCCAGCAGTCTAGCGGGAGGACCCTACGAGCAGTACTTC. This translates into CASSLAGGPYEQYF.

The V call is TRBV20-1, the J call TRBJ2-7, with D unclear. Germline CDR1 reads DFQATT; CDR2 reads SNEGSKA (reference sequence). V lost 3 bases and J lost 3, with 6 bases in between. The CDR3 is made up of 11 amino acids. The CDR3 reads CSASSSYEQYF. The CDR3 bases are TGCAGTGCTAGTTCCAGCTACGAGCAGTACTTC.

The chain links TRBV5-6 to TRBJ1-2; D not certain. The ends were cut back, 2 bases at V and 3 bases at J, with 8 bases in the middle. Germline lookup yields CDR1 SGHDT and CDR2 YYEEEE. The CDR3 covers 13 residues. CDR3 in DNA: TGTGCCAGCAGCTTATCGGGGTACTATGGCTACACCTTC. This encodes CASSLSGYYGYTF.

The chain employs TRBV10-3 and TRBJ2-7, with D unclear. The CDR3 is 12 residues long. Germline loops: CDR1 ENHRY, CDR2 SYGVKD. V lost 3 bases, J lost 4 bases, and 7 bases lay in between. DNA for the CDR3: TGTGCCATCAGTGAACTGAGGTACGAGCAGTACTTC. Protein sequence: CAISELRYEQYF.

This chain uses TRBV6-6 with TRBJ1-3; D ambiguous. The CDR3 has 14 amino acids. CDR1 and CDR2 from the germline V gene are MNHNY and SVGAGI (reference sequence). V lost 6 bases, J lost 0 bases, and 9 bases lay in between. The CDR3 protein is CASSTLLSGNTIYF. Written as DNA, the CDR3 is TGTGCCAGCAGCACTTTGCTCTCTGGAAACACCATATATTTT.

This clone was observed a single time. The CDR3 protein is CASSHLGQVYEQYF. Written as DNA, the CDR3 is TGTGCCAGCAGCCACCTCGGACAGGTCTACGAGCAGTACTTC. The chain carries TRBV11-2 and TRBJ2-7; 7 bases agree with TRBD1. Germline V gene data show CDR1 as SGHAT and CDR2 as FQNNGV. The ends lost 5 bases at V and 3 bases at J; junction bases unmatched: 7. The CDR3 consists of 14 residues.

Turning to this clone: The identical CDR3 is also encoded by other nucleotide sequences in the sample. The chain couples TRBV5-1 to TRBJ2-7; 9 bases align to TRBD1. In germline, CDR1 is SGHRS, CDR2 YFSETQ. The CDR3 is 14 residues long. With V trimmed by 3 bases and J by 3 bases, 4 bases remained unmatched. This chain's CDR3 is CASSSGQGRYEQYF. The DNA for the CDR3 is TGCGCCAGCAGCTCGGGACAGGGACGCTACGAGCAGTACTTC.

CDR3 region: CASSNSGAANTGELFF. CDR3 in DNA: TGTGCCAGCAGCAACTCAGGAGCCGCGAACACCGGGGAGCTGTTTTTT. V is TRBV7-2 and J is TRBJ2-2; D ambiguous. CDR3 length equals 16 residues. Trimming took 5 bases from V and 0 from J, leaving 13 bases between them. Germline CDR1 SGHTA, CDR2 FQGNSA.

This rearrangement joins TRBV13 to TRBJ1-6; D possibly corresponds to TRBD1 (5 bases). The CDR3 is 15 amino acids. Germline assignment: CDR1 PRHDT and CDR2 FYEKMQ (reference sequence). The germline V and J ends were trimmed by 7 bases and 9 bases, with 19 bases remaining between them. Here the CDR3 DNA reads TGTGCCAGCATCCAACGGGGCACTCTCGGTTCACCCCTCCACTTT. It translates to CASIQRGTLGSPLHF.

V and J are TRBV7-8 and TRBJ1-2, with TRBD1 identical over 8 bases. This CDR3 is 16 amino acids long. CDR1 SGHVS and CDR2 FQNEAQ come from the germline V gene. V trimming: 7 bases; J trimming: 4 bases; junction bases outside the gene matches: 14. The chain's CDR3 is CASTLATRGPLYGYTF. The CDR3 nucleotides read TGTGCCAGCACCCTGGCGACCAGGGGGCCCCTCTATGGCTACACCTTC.

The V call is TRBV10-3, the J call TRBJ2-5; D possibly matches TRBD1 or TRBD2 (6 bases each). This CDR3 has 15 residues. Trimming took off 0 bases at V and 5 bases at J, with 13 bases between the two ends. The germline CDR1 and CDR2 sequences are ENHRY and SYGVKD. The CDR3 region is CAISESMGGAETQYF. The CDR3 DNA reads TGTGCCATCAGTGAGTCGATGGGGGGCGCGGAGACCCAGTACTTC.

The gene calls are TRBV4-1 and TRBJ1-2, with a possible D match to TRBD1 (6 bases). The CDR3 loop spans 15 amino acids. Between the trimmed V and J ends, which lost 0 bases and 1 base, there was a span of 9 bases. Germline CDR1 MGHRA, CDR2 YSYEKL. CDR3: CASSQEGASNYGYTF. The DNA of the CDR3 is TGCGCCAGCAGCCAAGAGGGGGCAAGTAACTATGGCTACACCTTC.

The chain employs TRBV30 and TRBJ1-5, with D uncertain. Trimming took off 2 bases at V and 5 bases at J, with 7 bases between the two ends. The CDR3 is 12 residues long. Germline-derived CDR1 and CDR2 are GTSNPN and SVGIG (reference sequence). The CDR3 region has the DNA TGTGCCTGGAGTTTTGGGGATCAGCCCCAGCATTTT. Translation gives CAWSFGDQPQHF.

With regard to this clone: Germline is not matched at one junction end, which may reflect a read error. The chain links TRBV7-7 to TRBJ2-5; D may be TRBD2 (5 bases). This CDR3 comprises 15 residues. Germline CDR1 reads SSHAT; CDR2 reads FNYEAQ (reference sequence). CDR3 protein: CASSLDIGIQETQYF. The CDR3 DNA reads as TGTGCTAGCAGCTTAGATATCGGGATCCAAGAGACCCAGTACTTC.

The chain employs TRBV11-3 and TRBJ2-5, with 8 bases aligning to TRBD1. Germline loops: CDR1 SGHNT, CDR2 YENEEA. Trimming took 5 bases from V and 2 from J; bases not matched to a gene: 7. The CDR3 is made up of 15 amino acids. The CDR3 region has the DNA TGTGCCAGCAGCCCGTCAGACAGGGGACAAGAGACCCAGTACTTC. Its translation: CASSPSDRGQETQYF.

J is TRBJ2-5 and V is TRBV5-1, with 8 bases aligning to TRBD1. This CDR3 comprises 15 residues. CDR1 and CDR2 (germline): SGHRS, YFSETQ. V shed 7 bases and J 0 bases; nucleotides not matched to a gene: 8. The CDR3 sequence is CASGRTDRDQETQYF. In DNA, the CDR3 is TGCGCCAGCGGAAGAACGGACAGGGACCAAGAGACCCAGTACTTC.

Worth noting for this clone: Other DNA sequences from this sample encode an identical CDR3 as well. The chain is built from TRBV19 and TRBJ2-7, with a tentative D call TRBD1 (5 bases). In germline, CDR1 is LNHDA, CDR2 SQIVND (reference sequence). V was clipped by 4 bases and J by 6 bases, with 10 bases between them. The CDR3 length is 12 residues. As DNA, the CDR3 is TGTGCCAGTAGTAGGCAGGGCCGCGAGCAGTACTTC. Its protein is CASSRQGREQYF.